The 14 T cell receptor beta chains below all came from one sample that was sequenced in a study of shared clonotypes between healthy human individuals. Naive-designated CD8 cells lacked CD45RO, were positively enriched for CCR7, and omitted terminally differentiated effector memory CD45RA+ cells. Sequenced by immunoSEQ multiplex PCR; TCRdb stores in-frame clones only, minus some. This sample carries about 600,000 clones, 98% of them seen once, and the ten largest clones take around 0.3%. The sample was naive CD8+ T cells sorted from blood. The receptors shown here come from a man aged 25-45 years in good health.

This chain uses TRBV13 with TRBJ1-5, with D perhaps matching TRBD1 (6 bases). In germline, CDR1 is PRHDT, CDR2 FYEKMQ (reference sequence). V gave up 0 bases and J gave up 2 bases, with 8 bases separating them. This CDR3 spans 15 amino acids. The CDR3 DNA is TGTGCCAGCAGCTTAGGGGCAGGGGGCAATCAGCCCCAGCATTTT. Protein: CASSLGAGGNQPQHF. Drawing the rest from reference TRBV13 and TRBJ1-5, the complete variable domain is AAGVIQSPRHLIKEKRETATLKCYPIPRHDTVYWYQQGPGQDPQFLISFYEKMQSDKGSIPDRFSAQQFSDYHSELNMSSLELGDSALYFCASSLGAGGNQPQHFGDGTRLSIL.

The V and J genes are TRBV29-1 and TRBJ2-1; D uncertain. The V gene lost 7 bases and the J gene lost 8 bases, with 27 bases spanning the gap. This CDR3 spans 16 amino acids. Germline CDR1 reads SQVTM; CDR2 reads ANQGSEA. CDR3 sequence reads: CSGKMVAPHVLDEQFF. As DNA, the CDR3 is TGCAGCGGGAAGATGGTCGCGCCCCATGTATTAGATGAGCAGTTCTTC.

The DNA of the CDR3 is TGTGCCAGCAGGCCAGCGACAGCCCACCAAGAGACCCAGTACTTC. Translation gives CASRPATAHQETQYF. This chain joins TRBV27 and TRBJ2-5, with a weak D call TRBD1 (5 bases). Germline-derived CDR1 and CDR2 are MNHEY and SMNVEV (reference sequence). The CDR3 loop spans 15 amino acids. The ends were cut back, 6 bases at V and 0 bases at J, with 14 bases in the middle.

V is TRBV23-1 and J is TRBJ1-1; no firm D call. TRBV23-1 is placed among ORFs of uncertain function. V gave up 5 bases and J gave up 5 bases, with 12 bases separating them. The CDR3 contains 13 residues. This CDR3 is CASSTTFGTEAFF. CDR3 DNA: TGCGCCAGCAGTACCACTTTTGGGACTGAAGCTTTCTTT.

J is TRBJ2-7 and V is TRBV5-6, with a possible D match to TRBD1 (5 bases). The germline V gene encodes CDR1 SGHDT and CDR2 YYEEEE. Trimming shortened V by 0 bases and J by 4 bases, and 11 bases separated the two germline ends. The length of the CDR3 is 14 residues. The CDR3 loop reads CASSLADSPYEQYF. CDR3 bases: TGTGCCAGCAGCTTGGCCGACAGTCCGTACGAGCAGTACTTC.

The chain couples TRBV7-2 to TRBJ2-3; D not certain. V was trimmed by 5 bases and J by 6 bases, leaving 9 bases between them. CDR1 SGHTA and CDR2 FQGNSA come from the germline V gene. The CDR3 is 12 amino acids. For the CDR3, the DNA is TGTGCCAGCAGCCTCCGATGGGATACGCAGTATTTT. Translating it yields CASSLRWDTQYF.

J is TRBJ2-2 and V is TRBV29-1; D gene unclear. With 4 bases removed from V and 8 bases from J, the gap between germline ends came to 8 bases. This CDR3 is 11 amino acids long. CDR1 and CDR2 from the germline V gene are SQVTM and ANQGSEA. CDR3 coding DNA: TGCAGCGTTGTAGCTCGAGGGGAGCTGTTTTTT. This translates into CSVVARGELFF.

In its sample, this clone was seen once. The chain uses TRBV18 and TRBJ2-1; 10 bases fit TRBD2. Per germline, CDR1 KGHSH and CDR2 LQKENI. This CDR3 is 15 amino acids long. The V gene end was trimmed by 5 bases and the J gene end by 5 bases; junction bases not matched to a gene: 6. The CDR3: CASSDPGLANNEQFF. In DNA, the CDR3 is TGTGCCAGCTCAGATCCGGGACTAGCGAACAATGAGCAGTTCTTC. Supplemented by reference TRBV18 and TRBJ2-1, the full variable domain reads NAGVMQNPRHLVRRRGQEARLRCSPMKGHSHVYWYRQLPEEGLKFMVYLQKENIIDESGMPKERFSAEFPKEGPSILRIQQVVRGDSAAYFCASSDPGLANNEQFFGPGTRLTVL.

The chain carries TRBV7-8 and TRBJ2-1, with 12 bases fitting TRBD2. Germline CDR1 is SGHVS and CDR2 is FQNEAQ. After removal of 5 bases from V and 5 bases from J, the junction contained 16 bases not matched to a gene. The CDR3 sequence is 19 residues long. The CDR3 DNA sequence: TGTGCCAGCAGCCCAAGGGGCGGGCTAGCGGGAGGGCCGCACAATGAGCAGTTCTTC. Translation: CASSPRGGLAGGPHNEQFF.

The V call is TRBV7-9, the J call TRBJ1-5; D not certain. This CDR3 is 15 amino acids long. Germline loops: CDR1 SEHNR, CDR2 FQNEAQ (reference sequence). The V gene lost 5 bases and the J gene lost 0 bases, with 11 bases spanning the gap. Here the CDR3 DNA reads TGTGCCAGCAGCCGGGTTGAAGATAGCAATCAGCCCCAGCATTTT. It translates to CASSRVEDSNQPQHF. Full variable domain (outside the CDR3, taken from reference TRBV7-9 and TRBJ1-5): DTGVSQNPRHKITKRGQNVTFRCDPISEHNRLYWYRQTLGQGPEFLTYFQNEAQLEKSRLLSDRFSAERPKGSFSTLEIQRTEQGDSAMYLCASSRVEDSNQPQHFGDGTRLSIL.

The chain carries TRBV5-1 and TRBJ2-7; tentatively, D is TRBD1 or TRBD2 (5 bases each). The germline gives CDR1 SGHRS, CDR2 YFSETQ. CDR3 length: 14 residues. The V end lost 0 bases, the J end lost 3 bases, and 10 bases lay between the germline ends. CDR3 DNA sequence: TGCGCCAGCAGCTTGGGGGACGGCTACTACGAGCAGTACTTC. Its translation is CASSLGDGYYEQYF.

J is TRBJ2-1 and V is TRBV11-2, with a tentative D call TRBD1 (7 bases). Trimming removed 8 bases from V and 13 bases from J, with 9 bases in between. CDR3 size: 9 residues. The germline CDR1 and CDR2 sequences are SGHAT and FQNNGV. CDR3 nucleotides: TGTGCCAGCCAGGGGGGACAGTTCTTC. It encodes CASQGGQFF.

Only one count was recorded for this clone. The CDR3 is CASSRDDTEAFF. In DNA, the CDR3 is TGTGCCAGCTCCCGGGACGACACTGAAGCTTTCTTT. The chain combines TRBV18 with TRBJ1-1; possible D gene TRBD1, 5 bases. The CDR3 covers 12 residues. V lost 6 bases and J lost 3, with 8 bases in between. The germline V gene has CDR1 KGHSH and CDR2 LQKENI.

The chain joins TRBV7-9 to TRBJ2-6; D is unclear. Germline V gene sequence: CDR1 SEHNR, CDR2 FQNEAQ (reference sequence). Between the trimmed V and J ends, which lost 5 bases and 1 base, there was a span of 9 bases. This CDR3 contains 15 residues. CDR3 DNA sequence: TGTGCCAGCAGCCCCACTGGGTCTGGGGCCAACGTCCTGACTTTC. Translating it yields CASSPTGSGANVLTF.